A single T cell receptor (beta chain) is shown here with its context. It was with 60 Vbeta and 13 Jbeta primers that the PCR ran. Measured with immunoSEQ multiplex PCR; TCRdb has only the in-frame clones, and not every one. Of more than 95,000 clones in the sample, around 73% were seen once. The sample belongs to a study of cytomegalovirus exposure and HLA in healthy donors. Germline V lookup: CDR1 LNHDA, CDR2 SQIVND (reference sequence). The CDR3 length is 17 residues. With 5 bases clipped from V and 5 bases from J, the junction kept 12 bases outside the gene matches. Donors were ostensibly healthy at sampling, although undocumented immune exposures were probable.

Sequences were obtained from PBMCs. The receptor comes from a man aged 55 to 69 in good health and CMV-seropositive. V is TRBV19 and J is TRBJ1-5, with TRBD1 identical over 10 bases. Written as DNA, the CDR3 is TGTGCCAGTAGTTCTCGCGGGGGACAGGGGTACTATCAGCCCCAGCATTTT. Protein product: CASSSRGGQGYYQPQHF. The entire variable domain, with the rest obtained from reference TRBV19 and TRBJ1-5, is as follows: DGGITQSPKYLFRKEGQNVTLSCEQNLNHDAMYWYRQDPGQGLRLIYYSQIVNDFQKGDIAEGYSVSREKKESFPLTVTSAQKNPTAFYLCASSSRGGQGYYQPQHFGDGTRLSIL.